The 26 T cell receptor beta chains given below trace back to one sample, sequenced in a study of CD8 T cells in Susac syndrome. Random hexamers primed reverse transcription of about 0.5 to 1 ug RNA. In TCRdb, the immunoSEQ multiplex PCR reads were re-called with MiXCR into one record per CDR3 protein. The table shows 400,000 or so distinct CDR3 sequences, with about 85% occurring only once. The sample taken for sequencing was CD8+ T cells from PBMCs. These receptors were obtained from a human donor with multiple sclerosis.

The sample holds a few counts of this clonotype. The rearrangement links TRBV7-3 to TRBJ1-2; D is unresolved. CDR3 length equals 13 residues. Trimming shortened V by 2 bases and J by 6 bases, and 10 bases separated the two germline ends. Germline V gene lookup returns CDR1 SGHTA and CDR2 FQGTGA. CDR3 DNA: TGTGCCAGCAGCTTAGAAGCGGCTGATGGCTACACCTTC. Its protein product is CASSLEAADGYTF. The whole variable domain, filled in from reference TRBV7-3 and TRBJ1-2, reads GAGVSQTPSNKVTEKGKYVELRCDPISGHTALYWYRQSLGQGPEFLIYFQGTGAADDSGLPNDRFFAVRPEGSVSTLKIQRTERGDSAVYLCASSLEAADGYTFGSGTRLTVV.

This clonotype was counted a single time. A read error may account for a junction end that differs from germline. DNA for the CDR3: TGTGCCAACAGCAAGACTAGCGGGAGTCAAGAGACCCAGTACTTC. Its protein is CANSKTSGSQETQYF. This chain joins TRBV7-9 and TRBJ2-5; TRBD2 agrees at 12 bases. Germline CDR1 reads SEHNR; CDR2 reads FQNEAQ (reference sequence). This CDR3 is built from 15 residues.

The chain has TRBV28 and TRBJ2-1; D is unclear. The CDR3 is 16 amino acids. The V and J ends lost 6 bases and 6 bases respectively, with 21 bases between them. Germline CDR1 and CDR2: MDHEN and SYDVKM. The CDR3 reads CASSFLGHLDGNEQFF. In nucleotides, the CDR3 is TGTGCCAGCAGCTTCCTGGGCCACTTGGACGGCAATGAGCAGTTCTTC.

The chain recombines TRBV12-3 or TRBV12-4 with TRBJ1-4; D uncertain. The CDR3 sequence is 16 residues long. The V end lost 3 bases, the J end lost 0 bases, and 11 bases lay between the germline ends. In DNA, the CDR3 is TGTGCCAGCAGTTTCCTCACAGTTGCAACTAATGAAAAACTGTTTTTT. It specifies CASSFLTVATNEKLFF.

CDR3 sequence reads: CASSDRGSGAYNEQFF. The DNA for the CDR3 is TGTGCCAGCTCCGATAGGGGTAGCGGAGCCTACAATGAGCAGTTCTTC. This chain connects TRBV18 to TRBJ2-1; tentative D call: TRBD2 (6 bases). The CDR3 loop spans 16 amino acids. V was clipped by 6 bases and J by 2 bases, with 17 bases between them. The germline V gene has CDR1 KGHSH and CDR2 LQKENI.

This clonotype was picked up one time. V gene TRBV10-1 combines with J gene TRBJ2-1; D is perhaps TRBD2 (6 bases). Germline CDR1 and CDR2: WNHNN and SYGVQD (reference sequence). V shed 4 bases and J shed 2 bases, with 24 bases lying between them. The CDR3 has 19 residues. The CDR3 DNA follows: TGCGCCAGCAGTGGCATGGCAGGGAGGAGTGGTGATCCCTACAATGAGCAGTTCTTC. This gives the protein CASSGMAGRSGDPYNEQFF.

This clonotype was recorded a few times. V gene TRBV2 combines with J gene TRBJ2-7; D uncertain. Germline CDR1 and CDR2: SNHLY and FYNNEI. The CDR3 runs 14 residues. V was cut by 5 bases and J by 4 bases, with 15 bases left in between. In DNA, the CDR3 is TGTGCCAGCAGTACTCTCGACGGTCAGTACGAGCAGTACTTC. Translated: CASSTLDGQYEQYF.

V and J are TRBV9 and TRBJ1-6; 9 bases agree with TRBD1. The CDR3 is made up of 16 amino acids. V trimming: 5 bases; J trimming: 5 bases; junction bases outside the gene matches: 8. The V gene's germline CDR1 is SGDLS and CDR2 YYNGEE. CDR3 DNA sequence: TGTGCCAGCAGAGATGAAGGGACAGGGAATAATTCACCCCTCCACTTT. Protein product: CASRDEGTGNNSPLHF.

The V gene is TRBV29-1, the J gene TRBJ1-2; the D gene is possibly TRBD1 (5 bases). The length of the CDR3 is 13 residues. Trimming removed 2 bases at V and 2 bases at J, with 9 bases between. Germline V lookup: CDR1 SQVTM, CDR2 ANQGSEA. The CDR3, as DNA: TGCAGCGTTGAAATAGGGGACAACTATGGCTACACCTTC. Protein: CSVEIGDNYGYTF.

V and J are TRBV19 and TRBJ1-2; TRBD1 agrees at 8 bases. Unmatched junction bases numbered 6, after V lost 2 bases and J lost 7 bases. Germline V gene lookup returns CDR1 LNHDA and CDR2 SQIVND (reference sequence). There are 14 residues in the CDR3. The CDR3 nucleotides read TGTGCCAGTAGTATATCCAGGGGGCTCATTGGCTACACCTTC. Translation gives CASSISRGLIGYTF.

Only a few counts were recorded for this clonotype. V is TRBV27 and J is TRBJ2-7; D remains unclear. V lost 5 bases and J lost 0, with 14 bases in between. The CDR3 is 15 residues long. CDR1 is MNHEY and CDR2 is SMNVEV in the germline V gene (reference sequence). This chain's CDR3 is CASSPDTPRSYEQYF. The CDR3, as DNA: TGTGCCAGCAGTCCCGACACCCCCCGCTCCTACGAGCAGTACTTC.

Regarding this clonotype: The junction departs from germline at one end; a sequencing error may be responsible. The chain uses TRBV19 and TRBJ2-7; D is ambiguous. CDR3 length equals 14 residues. Germline CDR1 reads LNHDA; CDR2 reads SQIVND (reference sequence). CDR3 in DNA: TGTGCCAGTAGTATTGGCGGACCCTCCAACGAGCAGTACTTC. The encoded protein is CASSIGGPSNEQYF. The variable domain in full, with the rest retrieved from reference TRBV19 and TRBJ2-7, is DGGITQSPKYLFRKEGQNVTLSCEQNLNHDAMYWYRQDPGQGLRLIYYSQIVNDFQKGDIAEGYSVSREKKESFPLTVTSAQKNPTAFYLCASSIGGPSNEQYFGPGTRLTVT.

This sequence joins TRBV5-4 and TRBJ2-5, with D uncertain. V lost 4 bases, J lost 5 bases, and 15 bases lay in between. CDR1 and CDR2 from the germline V gene are SGHNT and YYREEE (reference sequence). This CDR3 has 14 residues. DNA of the CDR3: TGTGCCAGCAGCCTCGGATTTTCCCTTGAGACCCAGTACTTC. Translating it yields CASSLGFSLETQYF.

The rearrangement links TRBV4-1 to TRBJ2-2; TRBD2 might be the D (6 bases). Germline assignment: CDR1 MGHRA and CDR2 YSYEKL. The ends were cut back, 7 bases at V and 0 bases at J, with 15 bases in the middle. The CDR3 has 16 residues. The CDR3 DNA follows: TGCGCCAGCAACCTGGGGGGATCTGCGAACACCGGGGAGCTGTTTTTT. Translating it yields CASNLGGSANTGELFF.

This clonotype was detected only once. The chain couples TRBV7-6 to TRBJ2-1; D not resolved. The CDR3 totals 14 residues. V lost 0 bases and J lost 8, with 11 bases in between. The germline CDR1 and CDR2 sequences are SGHVS and FNYEAQ. The CDR3 loop is CASSLAADGDEQFF. The CDR3 bases are TGTGCCAGCAGCTTAGCCGCGGATGGGGATGAGCAGTTCTTC.

The rearrangement uses TRBV5-4 and TRBJ2-1; D unclear. The V gene lost 1 base and the J gene lost 8 bases, with 10 bases spanning the gap. The CDR3 runs 13 residues. The germline CDR1 and CDR2 sequences are SGHNT and YYREEE (reference sequence). The CDR3 is CASSLSGFDEQFF. The CDR3, as DNA: TGTGCCAGCAGCTTGTCAGGTTTCGATGAGCAGTTCTTC. The full variable domain, with the rest looked up from reference TRBV5-4 and TRBJ2-1, is ETGVTQSPTHLIKTRGQQVTLRCSSQSGHNTVSWYQQALGQGPQFIFQYYREEENGRGNFPPRFSGLQFPNYSSELNVNALELDDSALYLCASSLSGFDEQFFGPGTRLTVL.

This clonotype was observed a handful of times. The chain joins TRBV19 to TRBJ2-7; no clear D. Trimming took 6 bases from V and 3 from J, leaving 6 bases between them. The V gene's germline CDR1 is LNHDA and CDR2 SQIVND (reference sequence). This CDR3 is 11 amino acids long. The chain's CDR3 is CASSGGYEQYF. DNA for the CDR3: TGTGCCAGTAGCGGCGGCTACGAGCAGTACTTC.

This clonotype was detected once. This chain uses TRBV7-9 with TRBJ1-4; perhaps TRBD1 as D (6 bases). The CDR3 is 14 residues long. CDR1 and CDR2 (germline): SEHNR, FQNEAQ (reference sequence). V was shortened by 5 bases and J by 4 bases, with 11 bases between the two germline ends. CDR3 nucleotide sequence: TGTGCCAGCAGCGCCGACAGGCTTAATGAAAAACTGTTTTTT. This gives the protein CASSADRLNEKLFF.

This clonotype appeared a single time. This chain connects TRBV10-2 to TRBJ1-2, with D tentatively TRBD1 (5 bases). The CDR3 covers 14 residues. The ends were cut back, 3 bases at V and 3 bases at J, with 11 bases in the middle. In germline, CDR1 is WSHSY, CDR2 SAAADI. CDR3 coding DNA: TGCGCCAGCAGTGACCCTGGACAAGACTATGGCTACACCTTC. Translated: CASSDPGQDYGYTF.

V usage is TRBV6-5 and J usage is TRBJ1-1, with D hard to call. This CDR3 is 15 amino acids long. CDR1 is MNHEY, CDR2 SVGAGI, per germline. The germline V and J ends were trimmed by 1 base and 1 base, with 10 bases remaining between them. The CDR3 DNA follows: TGTGCCAGCAGTTACTGGGCAGGAGGGAACACTGAAGCTTTCTTT. Translating it yields CASSYWAGGNTEAFF.

CDR3 sequence: CASNRDRGNNEQFF. The DNA of the CDR3 is TGTGCCAGTAACCGGGACAGGGGAAACAATGAGCAGTTCTTC. V gene TRBV2 combines with J gene TRBJ2-1, with 10 bases aligning to TRBD1. Germline CDR1 is SNHLY and CDR2 is FYNNEI. V dropped 9 bases and J dropped 5; count of bases not matched to a gene: 7. The CDR3 is 14 amino acids.

This clonotype showed up just once. The genes are TRBV19 and TRBJ1-1; unclear D gene. Germline CDR1 and CDR2: LNHDA and SQIVND (reference sequence). The CDR3 is 13 amino acids. The V and J ends lost 3 bases and 4 bases respectively, with 9 bases between them. CDR3 in DNA: TGTGCCAGTAGTATCTCCATCGGCACTGAAGCTTTCTTT. Protein product: CASSISIGTEAFF.

The chain joins TRBV4-1 to TRBJ1-4; D possibly corresponds to TRBD1 (6 bases). This CDR3 region has 14 residues. Per germline, CDR1 MGHRA and CDR2 YSYEKL. The V gene lost 9 bases and the J gene lost 4 bases, with 15 bases spanning the gap. The CDR3 protein is CASRTAAINEKLFF. The CDR3 nucleotides read TGCGCCAGTCGGACAGCTGCTATTAATGAAAAACTGTTTTTT.

The chain recombines TRBV7-9 with TRBJ1-4; D perhaps matches TRBD1 (5 bases). The V end lost 1 base, the J end lost 0 bases, and 9 bases lay between the germline ends. The CDR3 is 16 amino acids. Germline V gives CDR1 SEHNR, CDR2 FQNEAQ (reference sequence). CDR3 amino acids: CASSLDSGATNEKLFF. The DNA for the CDR3 is TGTGCCAGCAGCTTAGATTCGGGGGCAACTAATGAAAAACTGTTTTTT. The entire variable domain, with the rest obtained from reference TRBV7-9 and TRBJ1-4, is as follows: DTGVSQNPRHKITKRGQNVTFRCDPISEHNRLYWYRQTLGQGPEFLTYFQNEAQLEKSRLLSDRFSAERPKGSFSTLEIQRTEQGDSAMYLCASSLDSGATNEKLFFGSGTQLSVL.

The rearrangement uses TRBV5-1 and TRBJ2-5, with 13 positions matching TRBD2. Germline CDR1 reads SGHRS; CDR2 reads YFSETQ. The CDR3 runs to 17 residues. V trimming: 3 bases; J trimming: 0 bases; junction bases outside the gene matches: 5. CDR3 DNA: TGCGCCAGCAGCTCAGGACTAGCGGGAGTTAACCAAGAGACCCAGTACTTC. It specifies CASSSGLAGVNQETQYF.

The chain employs TRBV11-2 and TRBJ2-1, with 7 bases aligning to TRBD2. From germline, CDR1 is SGHAT and CDR2 FQNNGV. The length of the CDR3 is 14 residues. V shed 1 base and J 10 bases; nucleotides not matched to a gene: 7. The CDR3 coding sequence is TGTGCCAGCAGCTTAGGGACTAGTTCAAGAGAGCAGTTCTTC. Amino acids: CASSLGTSSREQFF.